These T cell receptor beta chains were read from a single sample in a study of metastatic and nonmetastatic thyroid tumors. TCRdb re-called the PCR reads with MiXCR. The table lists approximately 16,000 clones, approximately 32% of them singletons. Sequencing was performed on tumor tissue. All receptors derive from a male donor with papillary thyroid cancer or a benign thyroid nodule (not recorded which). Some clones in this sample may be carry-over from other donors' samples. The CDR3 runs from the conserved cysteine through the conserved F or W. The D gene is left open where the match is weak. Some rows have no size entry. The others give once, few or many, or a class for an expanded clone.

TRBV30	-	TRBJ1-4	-	CAWSAGTRGEKLFF
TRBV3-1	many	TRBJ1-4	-	CASSRLGGENEKLFF
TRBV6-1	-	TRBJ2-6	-	CASRQRSDSSGANVLTF
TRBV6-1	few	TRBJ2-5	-	CASNPGHAEETQYF
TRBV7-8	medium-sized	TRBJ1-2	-	CASSLGRSYGYTF
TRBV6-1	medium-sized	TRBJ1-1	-	CAVLRAMNTEAFF
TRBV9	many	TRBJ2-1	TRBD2	CASSVVTAGGKNEQFF
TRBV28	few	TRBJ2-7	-	CASSFWGRVYEQYF
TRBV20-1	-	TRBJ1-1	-	CSATTGRNTEAFF
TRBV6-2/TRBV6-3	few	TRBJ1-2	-	CASSYGMGSYGYTF
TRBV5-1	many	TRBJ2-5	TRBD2	CASSARGVPETQYF
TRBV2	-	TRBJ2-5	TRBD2	CATARGGRETQYF
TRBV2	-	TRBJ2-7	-	CASRRRSSYDQYF
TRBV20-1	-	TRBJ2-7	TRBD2	CSARETSGRVPYF
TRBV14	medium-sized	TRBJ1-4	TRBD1	CASSQPGGGSNEKLFF
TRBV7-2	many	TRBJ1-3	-	CASSPHGGANTIYF
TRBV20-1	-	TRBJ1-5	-	CSARMGSGLSGGNQPQHF
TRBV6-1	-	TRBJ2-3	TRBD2	CASRTLAGAVGSHTDTQYF
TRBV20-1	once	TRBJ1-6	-	CSASPLGVAGSPLHF
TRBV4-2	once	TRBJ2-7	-	CASSQEDGGYEQYF
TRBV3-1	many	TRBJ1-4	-	CASSQGPRSYEKLFF
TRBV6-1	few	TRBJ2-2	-	CASSGRRAGTGELFF
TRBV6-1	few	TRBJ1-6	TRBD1	CASSDDRGNSPLHF
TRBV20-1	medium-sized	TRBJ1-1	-	CSARTLRDMVAFF
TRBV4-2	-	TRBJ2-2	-	CASSHEQNTGELFF
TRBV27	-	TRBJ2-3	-	CASSSESTDTQYF
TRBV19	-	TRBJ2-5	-	CASRAGAGETQYF
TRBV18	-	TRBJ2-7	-	CASSPRLGGAYEQYF
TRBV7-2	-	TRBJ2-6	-	CASSSTSSGANVLTF
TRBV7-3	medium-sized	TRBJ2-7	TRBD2	CASSLEGTRNEQYF
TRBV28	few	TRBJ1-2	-	CASSLSEKRNYGYTF
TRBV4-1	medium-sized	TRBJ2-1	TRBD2	CASSHHGTSQDEQFF
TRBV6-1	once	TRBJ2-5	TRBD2	CASSEGMTSGRRETQYF
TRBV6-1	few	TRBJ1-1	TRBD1	CASRTGQGDTEAFF
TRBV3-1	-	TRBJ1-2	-	CASSTRQSDGYTF
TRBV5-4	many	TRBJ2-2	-	CASSTAYTGELFF
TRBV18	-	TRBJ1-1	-	CASSPGYNTEAFF
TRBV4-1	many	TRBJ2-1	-	CASSQIQFIGGGHNEQFF
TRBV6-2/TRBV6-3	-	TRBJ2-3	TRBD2	CASIYRGSSGRDTQYF
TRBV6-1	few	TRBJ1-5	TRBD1	CASLGTGGNQPQHF
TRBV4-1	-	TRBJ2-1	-	CASSQGPPGPYNEQFF
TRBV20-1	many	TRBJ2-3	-	CSASTDTQYF
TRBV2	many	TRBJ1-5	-	CASSELAENQPQHF
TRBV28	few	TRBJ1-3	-	CASGRGRYSGNTIYF
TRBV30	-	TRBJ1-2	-	CAWRAPGSYGYTF
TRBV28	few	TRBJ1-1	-	CASKEAAPDGAFF
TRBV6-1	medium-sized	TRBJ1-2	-	CASSEARWAGVESGYTF
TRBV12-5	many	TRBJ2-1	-	CASGFHLDSEQFF
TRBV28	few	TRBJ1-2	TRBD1	CASILQGAGSSGYTF
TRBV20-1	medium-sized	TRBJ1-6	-	CSATGQNNSPLHF
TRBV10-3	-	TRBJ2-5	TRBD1	CAISESGTAETQYF
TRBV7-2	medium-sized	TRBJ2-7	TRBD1	CASTPRLGQGISYEQYF
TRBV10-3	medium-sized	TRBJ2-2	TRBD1	CATMVNIQGAGELFF
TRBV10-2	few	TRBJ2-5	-	CASSESAVGGETQYF
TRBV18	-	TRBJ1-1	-	CASSPPRRLDTEAFF
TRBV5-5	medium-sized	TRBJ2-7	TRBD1	CASSLGSQGQGYEQYF
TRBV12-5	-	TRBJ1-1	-	CASGPGTARAEAFF
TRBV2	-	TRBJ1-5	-	CASNGGGGNQPQHF
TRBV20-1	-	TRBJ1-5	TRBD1	CSAKNLQGAPNQPQHF
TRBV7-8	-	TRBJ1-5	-	CASSLRTLNQPQHF